This T cell receptor beta chain was profiled in a study of CD8 T cells in ankylosing spondylitis. CDR1 is MNHEY, CDR2 SMNVEV, per germline (reference sequence). Trimming at V came to 5 bases and at J to 1 base, leaving 6 bases not matched to a gene. The CDR3 has 15 amino acids. This clonotype was recorded many times. Antigen specificity is unknown. Study-level findings and limits: In the blood and synovial fluid of reactive arthritis, some motif variants had been previously reported.

TCRdb reprocessed the 5' RACE reads via MiXCR and lists one record per CDR3 protein. The sample lists some 130,000 distinct CDR3 sequences; approximately 9.2% were seen once. This TCR derives from a male donor with ankylosing spondylitis. The sequenced sample was synovial fluid, either unsorted or a sorted T cell fraction (not recorded which). The chain couples TRBV27 to TRBJ1-1; 8 bases agree with TRBD1. The chain's CDR3 is CASSVTGVWNTEAFF. The DNA for the CDR3 is TGTGCCAGCAGTGTGACAGGGGTATGGAACACTGAAGCTTTCTTT.